This TCR beta chain was obtained from a study of identical twins. CDR1 and CDR2 (germline): DFQATT, SNEGSKA (reference sequence). The CDR3 length is 15 residues. V was pared by 6 bases and J by 4 bases, with 21 bases between. TCRdb independently ran MiXCR on the 5' RACE reads; one entry per CDR3 protein. The profile shows roughly 540,000 distinct CDR3 sequences, approximately 22% of them singletons. Study-level results: Clonotypes of the beta chain that were abundant in cord blood carried fewer insertions (memory repertoires showed none).

Among all donors, each was a healthy Caucasian. Only a few counts were recorded for this clonotype. Its antigen is as yet unknown. These same records also appear under a second study, on T cells expressing NK-cell markers.

The gene calls are TRBV20-1 and TRBJ1-2; tentatively, D is TRBD1 (6 bases). The source of this sequence is a woman between 18 and 30 years old in good health. The sequenced sample was CD4+ T cells sorted from blood. This CDR3 reads CSASRGQGKIYGYTF. The DNA for the CDR3 is TGCAGTGCCTCCCGGGGGCAGGGGAAGATCTATGGCTACACCTTC.